This TCR beta chain appears in the sequencing data of a study of Graves' ophthalmopathy and Graves' hyperthyroidism. Amplification of TCR beta CDR3 regions used RNA transcripts. The first-round RT-PCR employed HTBI primers together with the Qiagen OneStep RT-PCR kit. A multiplex PCR was then performed as the second round. TCRdb analysed the multiplex PCR reads with MiXCR anew, one entry per CDR3 protein. The table has under 350,000 distinct CDR3 sequences, roughly 16% seen once. Trimming took 2 bases from V and 0 from J, leaving 7 bases between them. The CDR3 is 14 residues long. The germline V gene encodes CDR1 MDHEN and CDR2 SYDVKM.

This chain connects TRBV28 to TRBJ1-1, with D uncertain. This clonotype was obtained from an adult man with Graves' ophthalmopathy. The sample taken for sequencing was peripheral blood. In DNA form, the CDR3 reads TGTGCCAGCAGTTTACACAGCATGAACACTGAAGCTTTCTTT. This sequence encodes CASSLHSMNTEAFF. Combining the CDR3 with reference TRBV28 and TRBJ1-1 gives the whole variable domain DVKVTQSSRYLVKRTGEKVFLECVQDMDHENMFWYRQDPGLGLRLIYFSYDVKMKEKGDIPEGYSVSREKKERFSLILESASTNQTSMYLCASSLHSMNTEAFFGQGTRLTVV.